What follows is one T cell receptor (beta chain) and its context. Its cognate antigen has yet to be identified. Base-call qualities are not available, and no considerably larger clone is one nucleotide away. The trim is 4 bases for V and 3 bases for J, with a gap of 19 bases between the germline ends. CDR1 and CDR2 are read off the germline V gene as SGHRS and YFSETQ. The CDR3, cysteine through phenylalanine, is 16 amino acids long. The sequence is cut down to CDR3 DNA, 48 bases in frame from base 1. The immunoSEQ Assay, a bias-controlled multiplex PCR, was used to amplify TCRbeta CDR3 regions from genomic DNA. Under the source paper's analysis protocol: Within the assay, amplification of reference gene primers was used to estimate how many nucleated cells each sample contained. Sequence reads were collapsed and filtered to measure the absolute abundance of every unique TCRbeta CDR3 rearrangement. For each sample, productive Simpson clonality was calculated as the square root of Simpson's diversity index over productive rearrangements. This immuneACCESS table, as held by TCRdb, lists in-frame sequences with V and J called but not all clones. Of the missing ones, under half trace to an unresolved V gene in checked studies; the others have no known cause. V, J and clone size reflect that table, while D and trimming were determined from the DNA. The sample table shows around 180,000 clones, and under 90% are seen once. The ten biggest clones cover about 7% of the sample.

The data derive from a study of blood T cell repertoires in COVID-19 (dated by TCRdb to the early 2020s). Context from the whole study: Samples from collaborators originated in the United States, Italy and Spain and spanned both the acute and convalescent phases of COVID-19. The material from the prospective study consisted of cDNA or gDNA derived from T cells, B-cell-depleted T cells, or PBMCs. Deeply sampled blood TCRbeta repertoires from subjects exposed to, actively infected with, or recovered from COVID-19 were included in the dataset. The repertoires were released in a freely available public database meant as a resource for research on the immune response to SARS-CoV-2. The samples were drawn from two sources: the first 160 participants of the ongoing ImmuneRACE study, and some 1,300 subjects contributed by 6 global collaborators. A de-identified subject ID, COVID-19 status, age in years and sex were almost always included in the sample metadata. HLA class I and class II types, where available, came from metadata supplied by the sample provider rather than from assay-based typing. Broader findings and caveats from the paper: The quantity of clinical and demographic metadata differed by source and by participant and was supplied without curation.

Whole blood was collected in K2EDTA tubes by collaborating institutions according to the institutions' own protocols. For TCRbeta analysis, collaborators shipped samples as frozen whole blood, isolated PBMCs, or DNA extracted from either of those sample types. The source of this sequence is a human donor in a cohort sampled during active COVID-19. The sequence is built from TRBV5-1 and TRBJ1-2, and perhaps TRBD1 as D gene, on 5 matching bases. Sequenced: peripheral blood. The CDR3 corresponds to CASSAQGGTVDYGYTF. The base sequence is TGCGCCAGCAGCGCTCAGGGTGGCACAGTAGACTATGGCTACACCTTC.